The present T cell receptor (beta chain) was sequenced within a study of cytomegalovirus exposure and HLA in healthy donors. The study, taken as a whole, reports: Association of a missense DCLRE1C variant with TCR beta V- and J-gene trimming was reported in a later analysis. The authors later found TCR association rates varying by HLA locus, with DRB1 most and HLA-C fewest. TRBV6-2, TRBV6-3 and other indistinguishable V segments were excluded. Sequence variants that were highly shared formed a cluster that was likely a sequencing artifact.

13 Jbeta primers and 60 Vbeta primers were used for the PCR. Only in-frame clones appear in the TCRdb table, and some are missing; sequencing was by immunoSEQ multiplex PCR. This table holds tens of thousands of clones, around 76% found once. For this clone: Its antigen is still unknown.

The CDR3 runs 16 residues. Germline V gene sequence: CDR1 SGHNT, CDR2 YYREEE (reference sequence). Losses at the gene ends were 0 bases for V and 0 bases for J; bases not matched to a gene: 4. The chain has TRBV5-4 and TRBJ1-2; 8 bases align to TRBD1. This TCR was recovered from a man between 45 and 60 years old in good health and CMV-seronegative. The source material was PBMCs. The CDR3 spells CASSLGQGPTNYGYTF. Written as DNA, the CDR3 is TGTGCCAGCAGCTTGGGACAGGGGCCCACTAACTATGGCTACACCTTC.